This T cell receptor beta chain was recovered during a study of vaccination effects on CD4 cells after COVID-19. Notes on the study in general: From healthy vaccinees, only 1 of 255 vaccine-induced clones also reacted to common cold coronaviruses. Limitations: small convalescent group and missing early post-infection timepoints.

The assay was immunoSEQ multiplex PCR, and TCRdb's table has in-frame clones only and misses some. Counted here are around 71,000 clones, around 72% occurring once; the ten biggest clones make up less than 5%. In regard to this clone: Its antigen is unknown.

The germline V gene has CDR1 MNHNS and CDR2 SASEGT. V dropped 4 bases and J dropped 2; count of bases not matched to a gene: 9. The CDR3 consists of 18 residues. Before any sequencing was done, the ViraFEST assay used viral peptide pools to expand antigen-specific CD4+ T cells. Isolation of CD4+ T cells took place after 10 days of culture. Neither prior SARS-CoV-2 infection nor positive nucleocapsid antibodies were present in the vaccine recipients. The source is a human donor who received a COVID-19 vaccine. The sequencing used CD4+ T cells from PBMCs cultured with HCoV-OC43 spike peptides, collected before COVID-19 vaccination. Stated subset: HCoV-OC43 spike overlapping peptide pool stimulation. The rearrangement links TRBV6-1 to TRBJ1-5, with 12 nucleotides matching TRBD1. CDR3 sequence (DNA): TGTGCCAGCAGTGCCCGGGACAGGGGGCCAGAGGGCAATCAGCCCCAGCATTTT. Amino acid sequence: CASSARDRGPEGNQPQHF.